This TCR beta chain originates from a study of shared clonotypes between healthy human individuals. Libraries were prepared by immunoSEQ multiplex PCR; TCRdb keeps only in-frame clonotypes and omits some of them. The table includes 1.4 million to 1.5 million clones, around 97% detected once. Germline CDR1 and CDR2: MNHEY and SMNVEV (reference sequence). The ends were cut back, 0 bases at V and 1 base at J, with 7 bases in the middle. The CDR3 covers 14 residues. In this sample, this clone turned up a few times. Its matching antigen is unknown. Within the sample, other DNA sequences also encode this same CDR3. It was into CD45RA+ naive and CD45RA-negative memory subsets that the CD4+ cells were split. The study, taken as a whole, reports: When compared with the clonotypes that were shared by all four sorted-subset donors, the non-shared clonotypes turned out to have lower generation probabilities. Across subsets, estimated richness was generally greater for naive than for memory populations.

The specimen was naive CD4+ T cells sorted from blood. Specified subset: CD45RA+ positively selected. V and J are TRBV27 and TRBJ2-7; D unclear. The receptor was isolated from a young man in good health. The CDR3 sequence: CASSLSRLSYEQYF. In DNA, the CDR3 is TGTGCCAGCAGTTTATCTCGGTTATCCTACGAGCAGTACTTC.